This T cell receptor beta chain was captured by sequencing in a study of identical twins. Broader study findings: Out-of-frame TCR alpha sharing observed in monozygotic twins exceeded model estimates.

The germline V gene has CDR1 SGHRS and CDR2 YFSETQ. Trimming cost V 3 bases and J 4 bases, with 8 bases left between them. The CDR3 runs 12 residues. Unique molecular identifiers were present on the cDNA, which also gained a universal primer site by template switching. TCRdb passed the 5' RACE reads through MiXCR, listing each CDR3 protein once. Among around 280,000 distinct CDR3 sequences listed, approximately 8.5% were seen once. Healthy Caucasians, and only they, were the donors. A note on this clonotype: Its antigen is not known.

The data also belong to a second study, concerning yellow fever vaccine responses in identical twins. As that report states: As reported, the vaccine T cell response of twins seemed partly convergent and partly personalized.

This receptor was identified in a woman between 18 and 29 years old in good health. V gene TRBV5-1 combines with J gene TRBJ2-7; D is unresolved. The specimen sequenced was memory (CD45RO+) T cells sorted from blood. CDR3 protein: CASSYDRYEQYF. The CDR3 DNA follows: TGCGCCAGCAGCTATGACCGTTACGAGCAGTACTTC.